A single sample is the source of the 20 T cell receptor beta chains below, sequenced in a study of shared clonotypes between healthy human individuals. The method was immunoSEQ multiplex PCR; TCRdb's version includes in-frame clones alone and lacks a portion of them. The repertoire has roughly 2.6 million clones, around nine tenths of them found once; the top ten carry roughly 0.15%. Specimen: naive CD4+ T cells sorted from blood. The subset was: CD45RA+ positively selected. Receptors originate from a man aged 18 to 30 in good health.

The J gene is TRBJ2-2, the V gene TRBV28, with 9 positions matching TRBD2. The CDR3 consists of 18 residues. V trimming: 5 bases; J trimming: 6 bases; junction bases outside the gene matches: 16. Germline V gene sequence: CDR1 MDHEN, CDR2 SYDVKM. The CDR3 DNA follows: TGTGCCAGCAGTCCGCTCCCCGCGGGGGGGCATTTCGCCGGGGAGCTGTTTTTT. It yields the protein CASSPLPAGGHFAGELFF. The variable domain in full, completed from reference TRBV28 and TRBJ2-2, reads DVKVTQSSRYLVKRTGEKVFLECVQDMDHENMFWYRQDPGLGLRLIYFSYDVKMKEKGDIPEGYSVSREKKERFSLILESASTNQTSMYLCASSPLPAGGHFAGELFFGEGSRLTVL.

Comments on this clone: Additional DNA sequences in this sample encode the identical CDR3. The CDR3 sequence is CATSRDSSSYNEQFF. The CDR3 DNA reads as TGTGCCACCAGCAGAGACAGCTCCTCCTACAATGAGCAGTTCTTC. V usage is TRBV15 and J usage is TRBJ2-1; D uncertain. The V gene lost 0 bases and the J gene lost 0 bases, with 6 bases spanning the gap. The germline CDR1 and CDR2 sequences are LNHNV and YYDKDF (reference sequence). The CDR3 has 15 residues.

Details on this clone: This sample includes further DNA sequences coding for the same CDR3. V gene TRBV11-2 combines with J gene TRBJ1-6, with D possibly being TRBD1 (5 bases). CDR1 and CDR2 (germline): SGHAT, FQNNGV. Trimming pared 0 bases from V and 7 bases from J, leaving 10 bases between. This CDR3 has 15 residues. The chain's CDR3 is CASSLDRQGNSPLHF. CDR3 DNA sequence: TGTGCCAGCAGCTTAGATAGGCAGGGCAATTCACCCCTCCACTTT.

The rearrangement uses TRBV30 and TRBJ2-6; D is perhaps TRBD1 (6 bases). Germline CDR1 GTSNPN, CDR2 SVGIG (reference sequence). With 8 bases removed from V and 4 bases from J, the gap between germline ends came to 12 bases. The CDR3 covers 13 residues. CDR3 nucleotide sequence: TGTGCCGTACAGGGTGCAGGGGCCAACGTCCTGACTTTC. It specifies CAVQGAGANVLTF.

This CDR3 reads CAWSVSGTVELFF. The CDR3 bases are TGTGCCTGGAGTGTGTCAGGGACAGTTGAGCTGTTTTTT. This sequence joins TRBV30 and TRBJ2-2, with 7 bases that match TRBD1. The CDR3 extends over 13 amino acids. CDR1 GTSNPN and CDR2 SVGIG come from the germline V gene (reference sequence). With V trimmed by 0 bases and J by 11 bases, 6 bases remained unmatched.

This clone was found a few times. The sample contains more than one DNA sequence encoding this CDR3. J is TRBJ1-1 and V is TRBV14; tentatively, D is TRBD1 (5 bases). V dropped 1 base and J dropped 4 bases, with 7 bases sitting between them. The CDR3 consists of 13 residues. The germline CDR1 and CDR2 sequences are SGHDN and FVKESK. CDR3 nucleotides: TGTGCCAGCAGCCAAGTGAGGGGCACTGAAGCTTTCTTT. Residues: CASSQVRGTEAFF.

The chain is built from TRBV10-3 and TRBJ2-1; D gene unclear. Germline lookup yields CDR1 ENHRY and CDR2 SYGVKD. This CDR3 has 11 residues. The V end lost 10 bases, the J end lost 6 bases, and 10 bases lay between the germline ends. Here the CDR3 reads CATKGINEQFF. The DNA for the CDR3 is TGTGCCACTAAAGGGATCAATGAGCAGTTCTTC.

J is TRBJ1-2 and V is TRBV6-4, with a weak D call TRBD1 (5 bases). The CDR3 spans 14 residues. V gave up 0 bases and J gave up 6 bases, with 11 bases separating them. In germline, CDR1 is MRHNA, CDR2 SNTAGT. The CDR3 DNA reads as TGTGCCAGCAGTGACTCGAGAGGGGCCCATGGCTACACCTTC. This encodes CASSDSRGAHGYTF.

As to this clone: This sample includes further DNA sequences coding for the same CDR3. The V gene is TRBV11-2, the J gene TRBJ2-7; possible D gene TRBD2, 6 bases. Trimming removed 0 bases from V and 3 bases from J, with 9 bases in between. From germline, CDR1 is SGHAT and CDR2 FQNNGV. The CDR3 is 14 amino acids. This CDR3 is CASSLDGGDYEQYF. The CDR3 region has the DNA TGTGCCAGCAGCTTAGATGGAGGGGACTACGAGCAGTACTTC.

A word on this clone: Other DNA sequences of this sample code for an identical CDR3. V is TRBV18 and J is TRBJ1-1, with a possible D match to TRBD1 (6 bases). V gave up 3 bases and J gave up 1 base, with 9 bases separating them. The CDR3 consists of 14 residues. Germline V gives CDR1 KGHSH, CDR2 LQKENI. CDR3 region: CASSPLTGNTEAFF. The CDR3 coding sequence is TGTGCCAGCTCACCCTTGACAGGGAACACTGAAGCTTTCTTT.

This rearrangement joins TRBV7-8 to TRBJ1-2; D is undetermined. The CDR3 sequence is 15 residues long. CDR1 and CDR2 from the germline V gene are SGHVS and FQNEAQ. Trimming cost V 5 bases and J 0 bases, with 13 bases left between them. The CDR3 sequence: CASSLSDGANYGYTF. CDR3 coding DNA: TGTGCCAGCAGCCTTAGCGACGGAGCTAACTATGGCTACACCTTC.

This sequence joins TRBV6-1 and TRBJ2-1, with TRBD1 matching 8 bases. Germline values: CDR1 MNHNS, CDR2 SASEGT. V lost 4 bases and J lost 7; bases outside the gene matches: 9. The CDR3 is 15 amino acids. CDR3 sequence: CASSGQETGENEQFF. The CDR3 DNA is TGTGCCAGCAGTGGACAGGAGACAGGGGAAAATGAGCAGTTCTTC.

The V gene is TRBV27, the J gene TRBJ1-6; no clear D gene. This CDR3 is 14 amino acids long. Germline CDR1 and CDR2: MNHEY and SMNVEV (reference sequence). With 5 bases removed from V and 3 bases from J, the gap between germline ends came to 8 bases. The CDR3 sequence is CASSRGYYNSPLHF. As DNA, the CDR3 is TGTGCCAGCAGTCGAGGATACTATAATTCACCCCTCCACTTT.

A note on this clone: The same CDR3 is also encoded by other DNA sequences in this sample. The chain links TRBV7-9 to TRBJ2-2, with D unclear. The CDR3 loop spans 12 amino acids. Trimming took off 6 bases at V and 5 bases at J, with 7 bases between the two ends. Looked up from germline, CDR1 is SEHNR and CDR2 is FQNEAQ (reference sequence). This CDR3 reads CASSYITGELFF. As DNA, the CDR3 is TGTGCCAGCAGTTATATTACCGGGGAGCTGTTTTTT.

This rearrangement joins TRBV15 to TRBJ1-2; TRBD1 aligns across 7 bases. This CDR3 has 13 residues. Trimming cost V 0 bases and J 8 bases; bases outside gene matches: 3. The germline V gene encodes CDR1 LNHNV and CDR2 YYDKDF (reference sequence). The chain's CDR3 is CATSRDQGDGYTF. CDR3 bases: TGTGCCACCAGCAGAGATCAGGGGGACGGCTACACCTTC.

V usage is TRBV7-9 and J usage is TRBJ2-5; 7 bases line up with TRBD2. The germline CDR1 and CDR2 sequences are SEHNR and FQNEAQ (reference sequence). V was clipped by 8 bases and J by 3 bases; unmatched bases: 9. There are 14 residues in the CDR3. CDR3 nucleotides: TGTGCCAGCCGCTCGGGAGCGGGAAAAGAGACCCAGTACTTC. Its translation is CASRSGAGKETQYF.

The chain is built from TRBV4-1 and TRBJ1-4, with no clear D. The CDR3 extends over 15 amino acids. Deletions cut 1 base from V and 5 bases from J, with 11 bases between. Per the germline V gene, CDR1 is MGHRA and CDR2 is YSYEKL. The CDR3 here is CASSQGYLLNEKLFF. The CDR3 DNA follows: TGCGCCAGCAGCCAAGGTTATCTACTAAATGAAAAACTGTTTTTT.

The V and J genes are TRBV10-2 and TRBJ2-5; the match to TRBD1 covers 8 bases. The CDR3 runs 13 residues. Per the germline V gene, CDR1 is WSHSY and CDR2 is SAAADI. The V segment lost 4 bases and the J segment 5 bases; nucleotides outside the gene matches: 3. The CDR3 DNA is TGCGCCAGCAGTGGTTGGGACAGGGAGACCCAGTACTTC. It codes for CASSGWDRETQYF.

The genes are TRBV2 and TRBJ1-1; D gene ambiguous. Germline V gives CDR1 SNHLY, CDR2 FYNNEI. This CDR3 has 12 amino acids. V was cut by 7 bases and J by 5 bases, with 11 bases left in between. The CDR3 loop is CASIMERTEAFF. In DNA, the CDR3 is TGTGCCAGCATTATGGAGAGGACTGAAGCTTTCTTT.

The V and J genes are TRBV6-1 and TRBJ2-7; possibly TRBD1 for D (5 bases). Germline CDR1 reads MNHNS; CDR2 reads SASEGT. This CDR3 comprises 15 residues. Between the trimmed V and J ends, which lost 6 bases and 1 base, there was a span of 16 bases. CDR3 DNA: TGTGCCAGCAGCCATAGAACAAGGGGTTCCTACGAGCAGTACTTC. It translates to CASSHRTRGSYEQYF.